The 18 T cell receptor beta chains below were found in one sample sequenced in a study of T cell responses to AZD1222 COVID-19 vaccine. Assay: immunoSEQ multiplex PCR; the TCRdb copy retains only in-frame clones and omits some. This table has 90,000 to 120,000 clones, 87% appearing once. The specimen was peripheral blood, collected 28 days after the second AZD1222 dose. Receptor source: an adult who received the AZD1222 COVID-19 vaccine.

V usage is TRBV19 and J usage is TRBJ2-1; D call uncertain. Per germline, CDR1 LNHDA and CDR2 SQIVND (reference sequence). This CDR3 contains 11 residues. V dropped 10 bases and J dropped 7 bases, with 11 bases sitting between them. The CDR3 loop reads CATTAMNEQFF. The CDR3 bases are TGTGCCACTACCGCTATGAATGAGCAGTTCTTC. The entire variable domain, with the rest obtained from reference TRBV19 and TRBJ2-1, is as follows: DGGITQSPKYLFRKEGQNVTLSCEQNLNHDAMYWYRQDPGQGLRLIYYSQIVNDFQKGDIAEGYSVSREKKESFPLTVTSAQKNPTAFYLCATTAMNEQFFGPGTRLTVL.

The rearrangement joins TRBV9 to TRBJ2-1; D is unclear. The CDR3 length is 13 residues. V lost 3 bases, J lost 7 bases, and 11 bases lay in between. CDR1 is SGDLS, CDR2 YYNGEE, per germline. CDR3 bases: TGTGCCAGCAGCGCAGCTCCCGGGAATGAGCAGTTCTTC. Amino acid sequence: CASSAAPGNEQFF.

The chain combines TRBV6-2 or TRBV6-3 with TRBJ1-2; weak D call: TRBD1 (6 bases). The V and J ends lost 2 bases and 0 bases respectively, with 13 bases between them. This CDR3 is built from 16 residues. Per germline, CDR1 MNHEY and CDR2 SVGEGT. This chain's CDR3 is CASSYPTGTTNYGYTF. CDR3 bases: TGTGCCAGCAGTTACCCCACAGGGACAACTAACTATGGCTACACCTTC.

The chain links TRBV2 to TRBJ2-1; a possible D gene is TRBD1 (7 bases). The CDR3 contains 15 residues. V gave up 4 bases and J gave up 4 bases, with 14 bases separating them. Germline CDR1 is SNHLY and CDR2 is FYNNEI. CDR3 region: CASSGGDSAYNEQFF. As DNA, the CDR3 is TGTGCCAGCAGTGGCGGGGACAGTGCGTACAATGAGCAGTTCTTC.

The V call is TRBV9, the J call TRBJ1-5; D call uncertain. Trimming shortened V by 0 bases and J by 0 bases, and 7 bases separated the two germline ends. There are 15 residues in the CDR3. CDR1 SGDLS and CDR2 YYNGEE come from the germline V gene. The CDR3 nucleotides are TGTGCCAGCAGCGTAGGGGGAATTAGCAATCAGCCCCAGCATTTT. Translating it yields CASSVGGISNQPQHF. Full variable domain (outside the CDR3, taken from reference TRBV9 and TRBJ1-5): DSGVTQTPKHLITATGQRVTLRCSPRSGDLSVYWYQQSLDQGLQFLIQYYNGEERAKGNILERFSAQQFPDLHSELNLSSLELGDSALYFCASSVGGISNQPQHFGDGTRLSIL.

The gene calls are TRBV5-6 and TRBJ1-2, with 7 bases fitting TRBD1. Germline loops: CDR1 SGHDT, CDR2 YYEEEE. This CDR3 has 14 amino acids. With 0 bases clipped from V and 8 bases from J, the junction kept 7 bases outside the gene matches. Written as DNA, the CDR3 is TGTGCCAGCAGCTTGGGGGGACAGAGTTACGGCTACACCTTC. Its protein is CASSLGGQSYGYTF.

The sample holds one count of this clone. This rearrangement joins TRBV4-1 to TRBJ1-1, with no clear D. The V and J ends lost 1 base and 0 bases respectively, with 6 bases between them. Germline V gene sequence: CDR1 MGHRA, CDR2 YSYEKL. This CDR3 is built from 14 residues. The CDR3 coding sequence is TGCGCCAGCAGCCAAGGTCCGGTGAACACTGAAGCTTTCTTT. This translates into CASSQGPVNTEAFF.

CDR3 in DNA: TGTGCCAGTACCCCCGCTGGGAACACCGGGGAGCTGTTTTTT. Translating it yields CASTPAGNTGELFF. The V call is TRBV19, the J call TRBJ2-2; D gene uncertain. Germline loops: CDR1 LNHDA, CDR2 SQIVND (reference sequence). V was pared by 7 bases and J by 1 base, with 10 bases between. CDR3 length: 14 amino acids.

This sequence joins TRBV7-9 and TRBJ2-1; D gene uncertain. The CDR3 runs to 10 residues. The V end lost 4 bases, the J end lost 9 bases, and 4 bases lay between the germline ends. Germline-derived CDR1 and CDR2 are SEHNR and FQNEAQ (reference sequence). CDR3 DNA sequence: TGTGCCAGCAGCTACGGTGAGCAGTTCTTC. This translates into CASSYGEQFF.

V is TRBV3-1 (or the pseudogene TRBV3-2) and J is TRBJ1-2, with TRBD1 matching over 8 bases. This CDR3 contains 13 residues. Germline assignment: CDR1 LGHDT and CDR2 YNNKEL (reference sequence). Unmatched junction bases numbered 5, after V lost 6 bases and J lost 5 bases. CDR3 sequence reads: CASSPGGGYGYTF. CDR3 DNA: TGTGCCAGCAGTCCAGGGGGCGGGTATGGCTACACCTTC.

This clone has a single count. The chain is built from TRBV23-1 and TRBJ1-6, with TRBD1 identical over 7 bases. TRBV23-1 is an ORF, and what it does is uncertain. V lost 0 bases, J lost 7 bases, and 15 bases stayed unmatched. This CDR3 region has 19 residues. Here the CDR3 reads CASSQSRRTGDGRNSPLHF. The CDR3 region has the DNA TGCGCCAGCAGTCAATCGAGAAGAACAGGGGATGGAAGAAATTCACCCCTCCACTTT.

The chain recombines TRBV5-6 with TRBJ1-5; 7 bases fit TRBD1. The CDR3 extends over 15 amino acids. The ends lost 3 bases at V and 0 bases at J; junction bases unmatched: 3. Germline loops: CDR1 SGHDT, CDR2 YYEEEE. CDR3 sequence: CASSSGGYSNQPQHF. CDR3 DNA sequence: TGTGCCAGCAGCTCAGGGGGGTATAGCAATCAGCCCCAGCATTTT.

The CDR3 loop reads CASRAGTVTQYF. The CDR3 bases are TGTGCCAGCAGGGCAGGGACGGTTACGCAGTATTTT. This sequence joins TRBV5-6 and TRBJ2-3; tentatively, D is TRBD1 or TRBD2 (5 bases each). V was cut by 5 bases and J by 8 bases, with 12 bases left in between. The CDR3 has 12 residues. The germline gives CDR1 SGHDT, CDR2 YYEEEE.

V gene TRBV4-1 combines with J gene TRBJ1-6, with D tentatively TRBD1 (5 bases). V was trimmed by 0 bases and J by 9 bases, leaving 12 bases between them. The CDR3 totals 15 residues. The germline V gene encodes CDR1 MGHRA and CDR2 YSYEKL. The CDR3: CASSQDQAGGSPLHF. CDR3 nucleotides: TGCGCCAGCAGCCAAGATCAGGCGGGGGGTTCACCCCTCCACTTT.

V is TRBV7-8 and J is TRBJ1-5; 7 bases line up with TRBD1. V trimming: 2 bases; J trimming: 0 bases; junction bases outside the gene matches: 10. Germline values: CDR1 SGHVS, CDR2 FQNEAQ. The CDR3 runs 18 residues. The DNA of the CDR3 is TGTGCCAGCAGCTTAAGGGGGGACAGATTTTTTAGCAATCAGCCCCAGCATTTT. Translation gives CASSLRGDRFFSNQPQHF.

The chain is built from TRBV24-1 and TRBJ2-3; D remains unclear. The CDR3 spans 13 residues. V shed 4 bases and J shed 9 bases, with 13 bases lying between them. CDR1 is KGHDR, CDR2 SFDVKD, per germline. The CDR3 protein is CATSDPILLTQYF. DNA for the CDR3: TGTGCCACCAGTGACCCAATACTCCTCACGCAGTATTTT.

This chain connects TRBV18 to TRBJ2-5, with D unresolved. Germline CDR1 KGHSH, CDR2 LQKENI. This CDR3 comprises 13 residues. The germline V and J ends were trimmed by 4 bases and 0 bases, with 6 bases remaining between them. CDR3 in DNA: TGTGCCAGCTCACAGGCAGACCAAGAGACCCAGTACTTC. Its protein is CASSQADQETQYF.

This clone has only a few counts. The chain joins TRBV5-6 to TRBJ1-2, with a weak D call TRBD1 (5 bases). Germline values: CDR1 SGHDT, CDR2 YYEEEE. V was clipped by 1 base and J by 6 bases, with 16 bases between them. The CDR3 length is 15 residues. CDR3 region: CASSLQAGMVDGYTF. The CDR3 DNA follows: TGTGCCAGCAGCTTGCAGGCAGGGATGGTCGATGGCTACACCTTC.